Below are 30 T cell receptor beta chains sequenced from a single sample in a study of blood T cell repertoires in COVID-19. Measured with immunoSEQ multiplex PCR; TCRdb has only the in-frame clones, and not every one. Of 70,000 or so clones in the sample, less than 90% were seen once. Sequenced sample: peripheral blood. The receptors shown here come from an elderly man with acute or convalescent COVID-19.

V is TRBV11-3 and J is TRBJ2-7; 7 bases are a match to TRBD1. J was trimmed by 3 bases and V by 5 bases; bases with no gene match: 13. Germline V CDR1 and CDR2: SGHNT, YENEEA. This CDR3 region has 16 residues. The CDR3 loop is CASSRPPRQGFYEQYF. The CDR3 region has the DNA TGTGCCAGCAGCCGACCCCCCAGACAGGGCTTCTACGAGCAGTACTTC.

The chain employs TRBV6-5 and TRBJ2-5, with 8 nucleotides matching TRBD1. V shed 5 bases and J 7 bases; nucleotides not matched to a gene: 9. CDR1 and CDR2 (germline): MNHEY, SVGAGI. CDR3 length equals 14 residues. The CDR3 DNA reads as TGTGCCAGCAGTCAGGCGGACAGGGCCGTGACCCAGTACTTC. This encodes CASSQADRAVTQYF.

This clone was found once. The chain is built from TRBV7-2 and TRBJ1-2; 8 positions match TRBD1. There are 14 residues in the CDR3. Germline V gene sequence: CDR1 SGHTA, CDR2 FQGNSA. Trimming at V came to 5 bases and at J to 5 bases, leaving 7 bases not matched to a gene. The CDR3: CASSAVGQGYGYTF. The DNA of the CDR3 is TGTGCCAGCAGCGCTGTCGGACAGGGATATGGCTACACCTTC.

The table lists this clone with a count of one. This chain connects TRBV6-5 to TRBJ2-7; TRBD1 is a possible D gene (6 bases). Trimming took off 0 bases at V and 2 bases at J, with 11 bases between the two ends. The length of the CDR3 is 15 residues. The V gene's germline CDR1 is MNHEY and CDR2 SVGAGI. CDR3: CASSYSTRGPYEQYF. In nucleotides, the CDR3 is TGTGCCAGCAGTTACTCGACCAGGGGCCCCTACGAGCAGTACTTC.

The chain couples TRBV6-2 or TRBV6-3 to TRBJ2-2; D uncertain. The germline gives CDR1 MNHEY, CDR2 SVGEGT. This CDR3 comprises 14 residues. V was clipped by 2 bases and J by 7 bases, with 11 bases between them. CDR3 sequence: CASSYDVNYGELFF. DNA of the CDR3: TGTGCCAGCAGTTACGACGTGAACTACGGGGAGCTGTTTTTT.

V and J are TRBV28 and TRBJ1-4; no reliable D call. The CDR3 runs to 13 residues. Deletions cut 5 bases from V and 2 bases from J, with 6 bases between. Per germline, CDR1 MDHEN and CDR2 SYDVKM. CDR3 residues: CASSQSTNEKLFF. For the CDR3, the DNA is TGTGCCAGCAGTCAGTCGACTAATGAAAAACTGTTTTTT.

The chain joins TRBV5-1 to TRBJ2-7; 9 nucleotides line up with TRBD1. The ends lost 3 bases at V and 1 base at J; junction bases unmatched: 5. The CDR3 extends over 15 amino acids. Germline CDR1 reads SGHRS; CDR2 reads YFSETQ. The CDR3 DNA is TGCGCCAGCAGCTCGGCGACAGGGGGGTCCTACGAGCAGTACTTC. Protein product: CASSSATGGSYEQYF. Combining the CDR3 with reference TRBV5-1 and TRBJ2-7 gives the whole variable domain KAGVTQTPRYLIKTRGQQVTLSCSPISGHRSVSWYQQTPGQGLQFLFEYFSETQRNKGNFPGRFSGRQFSNSRSEMNVSTLELGDSALYLCASSSATGGSYEQYFGPGTRLTVT.

The J gene is TRBJ1-2, the V gene TRBV7-9; 7 bases align to TRBD1. The germline V gene encodes CDR1 SEHNR and CDR2 FQNEAQ (reference sequence). Trimming cost V 2 bases and J 2 bases; bases outside gene matches: 8. The CDR3 is 16 residues long. The DNA of the CDR3 is TGTGCCAGCAGCTTAAATCCTCCGGGACAGAACTATGGCTACACCTTC. The encoded protein is CASSLNPPGQNYGYTF.

The chain has TRBV11-3 and TRBJ1-1; 9 nucleotides match TRBD1. This CDR3 spans 13 amino acids. With V trimmed by 10 bases and J by 1 base, 4 bases remained unmatched. Germline CDR1 reads SGHNT; CDR2 reads YENEEA. The CDR3 sequence is CATQDRGNTEAFF. CDR3 DNA: TGTGCCACCCAGGACAGGGGGAACACTGAAGCTTTCTTT.

The chain couples TRBV19 to TRBJ2-1; TRBD2 agrees at 8 bases. Germline CDR1 is LNHDA and CDR2 is SQIVND (reference sequence). The CDR3 runs 16 residues. V lost 6 bases, J lost 3 bases, and 10 bases stayed unmatched. CDR3 in amino acids: CASRAGALGVYNEQFF. In DNA, the CDR3 is TGTGCCAGTAGAGCGGGAGCCTTGGGGGTCTACAATGAGCAGTTCTTC.

This rearrangement joins TRBV7-9 to TRBJ1-2; 7 bases fit TRBD1. With 0 bases clipped from V and 7 bases from J, the junction kept 2 bases outside the gene matches. Germline CDR1 SEHNR, CDR2 FQNEAQ (reference sequence). The CDR3 extends over 13 amino acids. The CDR3 DNA sequence: TGTGCCAGCAGCTTAGCAGGGGGCAGTGGCTACACCTTC. Translating it yields CASSLAGGSGYTF.

This clone appeared once. The chain employs TRBV16 and TRBJ2-6; 7 bases agree with TRBD1. CDR1 is KGHSY and CDR2 is FQNENV in the germline V gene. Trimming cost V 6 bases and J 0 bases; bases outside gene matches: 11. The length of the CDR3 is 18 residues. The CDR3 protein is CASSYRGTDTSGANVLTF. The CDR3 DNA reads TGTGCCAGCAGTTACAGGGGTACCGATACCTCTGGGGCCAACGTCCTGACTTTC.

The chain employs TRBV2 and TRBJ2-7; tentatively, D is TRBD1 (6 bases). CDR1 is SNHLY and CDR2 is FYNNEI in the germline V gene. Between the trimmed V and J ends, which lost 2 bases and 2 bases, there was a span of 13 bases. This CDR3 has 15 amino acids. CDR3 in DNA: TGTGCCAGCAGTGAAATCCGGGACATTACCTACGAGCAGTACTTC. Protein: CASSEIRDITYEQYF.

V usage is TRBV9 and J usage is TRBJ2-5; D possibly corresponds to TRBD2 (6 bases). The ends were cut back, 0 bases at V and 5 bases at J, with 11 bases in the middle. From germline, CDR1 is SGDLS and CDR2 YYNGEE. The CDR3 has 14 amino acids. As DNA, the CDR3 is TGTGCCAGCAGCGTAGGGGCGGGAACGGAGACCCAGTACTTC. Amino acid sequence: CASSVGAGTETQYF.

The chain couples TRBV29-1 to TRBJ2-1; tentatively, D is TRBD1 (5 bases). The CDR3 totals 9 residues. CDR1 is SQVTM, CDR2 ANQGSEA, per germline. V shed 8 bases and J shed 11 bases, with 10 bases lying between them. The CDR3 DNA follows: TGCAGCACAGGACCTCAGCAGTTCTTC. Amino acids: CSTGPQQFF.

The chain is built from TRBV5-6 and TRBJ2-5, with unresolved D. The CDR3 has 11 residues. With 1 base removed from V and 4 bases from J, the gap between germline ends came to 2 bases. Germline V gene data show CDR1 as SGHDT and CDR2 as YYEEEE. Here the CDR3 DNA reads TGTGCCAGCAGCTTGCGAGAGACCCAGTACTTC. It is translated as CASSLRETQYF. Variable domain in full (rest from reference TRBV5-6 and TRBJ2-5): DAGVTQSPTHLIKTRGQQVTLRCSPKSGHDTVSWYQQALGQGPQFIFQYYEEEERQRGNFPDRFSGHQFPNYSSELNVNALLLGDSALYLCASSLRETQYFGPGTRLLVL.

CDR3 coding DNA: TGTGCCAGCAGCGGACAGGGATCCTCTGGAAACACCATATATTTT. It codes for CASSGQGSSGNTIYF. The V call is TRBV7-2, the J call TRBJ1-3, with 8 bases lining up with TRBD1. This CDR3 comprises 15 residues. Germline assignment: CDR1 SGHTA and CDR2 FQGNSA. Unmatched junction bases numbered 3, after V lost 5 bases and J lost 0 bases.

The chain combines TRBV5-1 with TRBJ1-1; TRBD1 is a possible D gene (5 bases). CDR1 is SGHRS, CDR2 YFSETQ, per germline. V dropped 4 bases and J dropped 0 bases, with 16 bases sitting between them. The CDR3 is 16 residues long. CDR3 region: CASSLSGGNLNTEAFF. Here the CDR3 DNA reads TGCGCCAGCAGCCTGTCCGGGGGAAACCTGAACACTGAAGCTTTCTTT.

The chain links TRBV2 to TRBJ1-6; D call uncertain. Trimming cost V 1 base and J 6 bases, with 7 bases left between them. The CDR3 is made up of 14 amino acids. Germline V lookup: CDR1 SNHLY, CDR2 FYNNEI. The CDR3 here is CASSEGRINSPLHF. CDR3 bases: TGTGCCAGCAGTGAAGGCAGGATTAATTCACCCCTCCACTTT.

The rearrangement links TRBV27 to TRBJ2-5, with TRBD1 matching 7 bases. The CDR3 runs to 15 residues. V was pared by 5 bases and J by 4 bases, with 10 bases of the junction left unmatched. The germline gives CDR1 MNHEY, CDR2 SMNVEV (reference sequence). The CDR3 region is CASSRRGRWGETQYF. CDR3 DNA sequence: TGTGCCAGCAGTCGTAGGGGGCGCTGGGGAGAGACCCAGTACTTC.

The sample holds a few counts of this clone. This rearrangement joins TRBV2 to TRBJ1-1; 7 bases line up with TRBD1. Germline lookup yields CDR1 SNHLY and CDR2 FYNNEI. CDR3 length equals 13 residues. The J segment lost 11 bases and the V segment lost 5 bases, leaving 11 bases of the junction unmatched. For the CDR3, the DNA is TGTGCCAGCAGTCTCAGACAGGGTGGAGAGGCTTTCTTT. It translates to CASSLRQGGEAFF.

The V and J genes are TRBV18 and TRBJ2-7; D remains unclear. Germline V gene data show CDR1 as KGHSH and CDR2 as LQKENI. Trimming shortened V by 0 bases and J by 3 bases, and 6 bases separated the two germline ends. The CDR3 sequence is 13 residues long. In DNA, the CDR3 is TGTGCCAGCTCACCACCGGGCGACTACGAGCAGTACTTC. Amino acid sequence: CASSPPGDYEQYF. The full variable domain, in which reference TRBV18 and TRBJ2-7 provide the parts outside the CDR3, is NAGVMQNPRHLVRRRGQEARLRCSPMKGHSHVYWYRQLPEEGLKFMVYLQKENIIDESGMPKERFSAEFPKEGPSILRIQQVVRGDSAAYFCASSPPGDYEQYFGPGTRLTVT.

The chain has TRBV5-1 and TRBJ2-2; D perhaps matches TRBD1 (6 bases). This CDR3 comprises 14 residues. Germline V gene sequence: CDR1 SGHRS, CDR2 YFSETQ. The V end was cut by 2 bases, the J end by 4 bases, with 9 bases between. The CDR3 nucleotides read TGCGCCAGCAGCTTAGGACAGCCCACCGGGGAGCTGTTTTTT. This translates into CASSLGQPTGELFF.

The rearrangement links TRBV6-4 to TRBJ1-1, with 7 nucleotides matching TRBD1. Trimming cost V 6 bases and J 1 base; bases outside gene matches: 2. The CDR3 sequence is 13 residues long. Germline loops: CDR1 MRHNA, CDR2 SNTAGT. The CDR3 nucleotides read TGTGCCAGCAGAGCAGGGGGGAACACTGAAGCTTTCTTT. This sequence encodes CASRAGGNTEAFF.

This chain connects TRBV2 to TRBJ2-7; D possibly corresponds to TRBD2 (5 bases). V lost 1 base and J lost 5, with 21 bases in between. Germline CDR1 and CDR2: SNHLY and FYNNEI. The CDR3 has 17 amino acids. CDR3 bases: TGTGCCAGCAGTGAAGGGACGCGGTCGGCCGGGAAGGACGAGCAGTACTTC. It codes for CASSEGTRSAGKDEQYF.

This sequence joins TRBV10-2 and TRBJ2-3; 14 bases agree with TRBD2. V gave up 0 bases and J gave up 4 bases; unmatched junction bases: 6. There are 18 residues in the CDR3. Germline V gives CDR1 WSHSY, CDR2 SAAADI. DNA for the CDR3: TGCGCCAGCAGTGAGTCGAAGGGACTAGCGGGAGCCCCAGATACGCAGTATTTT. Translation: CASSESKGLAGAPDTQYF.

This chain connects TRBV6-6 to TRBJ1-5; maybe TRBD1 (5 bases). Germline V gene data show CDR1 as MNHNY and CDR2 as SVGAGI (reference sequence). The CDR3 spans 14 residues. Trimming pared 8 bases from V and 1 base from J, leaving 12 bases between. The DNA for the CDR3 is TGTGCCAGCCGGGGGAGTAGGAGCAATCAGCCCCAGCATTTT. Its translation: CASRGSRSNQPQHF.

This chain links TRBV14 with TRBJ2-7; TRBD2 is a possible D gene (6 bases). Germline assignment: CDR1 SGHDN and CDR2 FVKESK. The CDR3 is 14 residues long. V was clipped by 3 bases and J by 1 base, with 10 bases between them. In DNA, the CDR3 is TGTGCCAGCAGCCAGCAGGAGGGATCCTACGAGCAGTACTTC. This sequence encodes CASSQQEGSYEQYF. Full variable domain (missing parts from reference TRBV14 and TRBJ2-7): EAGVTQFPSHSVIEKGQTVTLRCDPISGHDNLYWYRRVMGKEIKFLLHFVKESKQDESGMPNNRFLAERTGGTYSTLKVQPAELEDSGVYFCASSQQEGSYEQYFGPGTRLTVT.

The V gene is TRBV25-1, the J gene TRBJ1-1; D unresolved. Germline-derived CDR1 and CDR2 are MGHDK and SYGVNS. CDR3 length equals 16 residues. The V gene lost 0 bases and the J gene lost 1 base, with 12 bases spanning the gap. The CDR3 spells CASSEYGTRQNTEAFF. CDR3 sequence (DNA): TGTGCCAGCAGTGAATATGGAACCAGACAGAACACTGAAGCTTTCTTT.

The chain is built from TRBV24-1 and TRBJ1-5, with TRBD1 as a possible D gene (5 bases). From germline, CDR1 is KGHDR and CDR2 SFDVKD. The CDR3 has 16 amino acids. The V end lost 3 bases, the J end lost 3 bases, and 14 bases lay between the germline ends. The CDR3 sequence is CATSDTRQSSNQPQHF. For the CDR3, the DNA is TGTGCCACCAGTGATACCAGACAGAGCTCCAATCAGCCCCAGCATTTT.